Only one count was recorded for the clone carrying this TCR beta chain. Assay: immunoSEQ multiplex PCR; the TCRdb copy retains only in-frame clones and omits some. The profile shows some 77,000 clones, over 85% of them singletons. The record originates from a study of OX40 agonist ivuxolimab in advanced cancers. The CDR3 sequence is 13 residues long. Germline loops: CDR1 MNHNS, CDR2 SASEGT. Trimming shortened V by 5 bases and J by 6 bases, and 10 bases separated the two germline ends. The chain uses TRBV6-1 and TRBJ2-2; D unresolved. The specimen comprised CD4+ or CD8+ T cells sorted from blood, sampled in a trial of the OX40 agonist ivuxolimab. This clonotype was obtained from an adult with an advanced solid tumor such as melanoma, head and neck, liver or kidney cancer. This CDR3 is CASSNRGPGELFF. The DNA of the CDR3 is TGTGCCAGCAGTAACCGAGGCCCCGGGGAGCTGTTTTTT.